This T cell receptor beta chain came from a study of early T cells in non-severe SARS-CoV-2 infection. Study-level background: Sequenced bulk RNA came from whole blood that was unsorted, and chains were unpaired.

This clonotype was found many times. Individual cDNA molecules carried attached unique molecular identifiers. TCRdb re-derived calls from the 5' RACE reads in MiXCR, one entry per CDR3 protein. The repertoire holds some 29,000 distinct CDR3 sequences, with less than 7.5% as singletons. The CDR3 consists of 13 residues. V dropped 0 bases and J dropped 5 bases, with 7 bases sitting between them. The germline V gene encodes CDR1 SGHDT and CDR2 YYEEEE. This TCR came from an adult who was a healthcare worker with PCR-confirmed SARS-CoV-2 infection or an uninfected control (not recorded which). This chain connects TRBV5-6 to TRBJ2-3; D not resolved. Material for sequencing was whole blood. The CDR3 DNA reads as TGTGCCAGCAGCTTGGTTACCAGAGATACGCAGTATTTT. Protein product: CASSLVTRDTQYF.